Described below is a single T cell receptor beta chain sequence and its context. The entry originates in a study of blood T cell repertoires in COVID-19. For the study at large: Both acute and convalescent COVID-19 samples were obtained from the United States, Italy and Spain.

Trimming took off 6 bases at V and 6 bases at J, with 14 bases between the two ends. CDR1 MDHEN and CDR2 SYDVKM come from the germline V gene. The CDR3 length is 14 residues. Sequencing was performed with immunoSEQ multiplex PCR; in TCRdb, only in-frame clones are kept and a portion is missing. The sample shows a few hundred thousand clones, roughly 83% of them seen only once. This chain connects TRBV28 to TRBJ2-2; D is possibly TRBD1 (6 bases). This clonotype originated in a man between 60 and 75 years old who had recovered from COVID-19. The material sequenced was peripheral blood. CDR3 nucleotide sequence: TGTGCCAGCAGGGGGGCTGTGGAGTCCGGGGAGCTGTTTTTT. Translated, it gives CASRGAVESGELFF.